This is a list of T cell receptor beta chains from one sample in a study of a mutant IDH1 vaccine in newly diagnosed glioma. No antigen is known for these receptors. Assay used: immunoSEQ multiplex PCR; TCRdb lists only in-frame clones, some missing. The sample lists about 54,000 clones, roughly 84% seen once, with 4.1% in the top ten. Sequenced here: PBMCs, sampled from a glioma patient whose treatment included an IDH1 peptide vaccine. The receptor set was obtained from a young woman with glioma. Both conserved end residues are part of each CDR3. The D gene is left open where the match is weak. Clone size, where shown, is once, few, many, or a class for clones that have expanded.

v_gene	d_gene	j_gene	abundance	len	CDR3nt	CDR3aa
TRBV6-1	TRBD1	TRBJ2-3	-	15	TGTGCCAGCATCCCTGGGGACAGGGGGACAGATACGCAGTATTTT	CASIPGDRGTDTQYF
TRBV30	TRBD2	TRBJ2-2	-	15	TGTGCCTGGGGCCCTGGACTAGCGGGAAACTGGGAGCTGTTTTTT	CAWGPGLAGNWELFF
TRBV5-6	-	TRBJ2-7	-	14	TGTGCCAGCAGCCCCCGGTGGGGGCGGTTCGAGCAGTACTTC	CASSPRWGRFEQYF
TRBV6-5	-	TRBJ2-2	-	13	TGTGCCAGCAGTTACTATCAGGCCGGGGAGCTGTTTTTT	CASSYYQAGELFF
TRBV6-1	TRBD1	TRBJ1-2	-	14	TGTGCCAGCAGTGAATCCCAGGGGGTTAGCGGCTACACCTTC	CASSESQGVSGYTF
TRBV4-1	-	TRBJ1-2	-	14	TGCGCCAGCAGCCAACCCAGCTCCCCCTATGGCTACACCTTC	CASSQPSSPYGYTF
TRBV13	-	TRBJ2-3	-	15	TGTGCCAGCAGCTTAGAGGGGCGGGCGACAGATACGCAGTATTTT	CASSLEGRATDTQYF
TRBV7-9	-	TRBJ2-2	-	12	TGTGCCAGCAGCGAAGGAACCGGGGAGCTGTTTTTT	CASSEGTGELFF
TRBV9	-	TRBJ2-5	-	16	TGTGCCAGCAGCGTAGAGGGTGAGGCCTTCCAAGAGACCCAGTACTTC	CASSVEGEAFQETQYF
TRBV10-3	TRBD2	TRBJ2-7	-	13	TGTGCCACGGGCCGGGAGGCGTCCTACGAGCAGTACTTC	CATGREASYEQYF
TRBV10-3	-	TRBJ2-2	-	13	TGTGCCATCAGTGCGGAAAATACCGGGGAGCTGTTTTTT	CAISAENTGELFF
TRBV18	-	TRBJ2-7	-	10	TGTGCCAGCGGGCCCTACGAGCAGTACTTC	CASGPYEQYF
TRBV9	-	TRBJ2-7	-	15	TGTGCCAGCAGCTCCGAAGGACTCAGCTCCTACGAGCAGTACTTC	CASSSEGLSSYEQYF
TRBV7-9	TRBD1	TRBJ1-2	-	14	TGTGCCAGCAGCTTAGAGGACAGGGCTCCCGGCTACACCTTC	CASSLEDRAPGYTF
TRBV9	-	TRBJ1-3	-	14	TGTGCCAGCAGCGTACCTGGGTCTGGAAACACCATATATTTT	CASSVPGSGNTIYF
TRBV9	-	TRBJ2-6	-	18	TGTGCCAGCAGCTCCCGTTGGGGGCCGCTCTCTGGGGCCAACGTCCTGACTTTC	CASSSRWGPLSGANVLTF
TRBV14	-	TRBJ1-2	-	11	TGTGCCAGCAGCCACGGATTGCGCTACACCTTC	CASSHGLRYTF
TRBV5-1	-	TRBJ2-1	-	11	TGCGCCAGCAGCTGGTCGGATGAGCAGTTCTTC	CASSWSDEQFF
TRBV9	-	TRBJ1-2	-	13	TGTGCCAGCGGATACAGTTACCTCTATGGCTACACCTTC	CASGYSYLYGYTF
TRBV4-2	-	TRBJ1-2	-	16	TGTGCCAGCAGCCAAGATCTCATGCTATCTAACTATGGCTACACCTTC	CASSQDLMLSNYGYTF
TRBV30	-	TRBJ1-1	-	13	TGTGCCTGGAGACTATTATTGAACACTGAAGCTTTCTTT	CAWRLLLNTEAFF
TRBV7-9	-	TRBJ2-2	few	17	TGTGCCAGCAGCCCTCGGTGCTGCGGGGCGAACACCGGGGAGCTGTTTTTT	CASSPRCCGANTGELFF
TRBV5-1	-	TRBJ2-5	-	14	TGCGCCAGCAGCTTGGAGGGGACCTCCGAGACCCAGTACTTC	CASSLEGTSETQYF
TRBV19	-	TRBJ2-7	-	12	TGTGCCAGTAGTGCTACAGGGTCCGAGCAGTACTTC	CASSATGSEQYF
TRBV5-6	TRBD2	TRBJ2-1	-	16	TGTGCCAGCAGCCATTGGGTATTAGCGGGTTACAATGAGCAGTTCTTC	CASSHWVLAGYNEQFF
TRBV5-1	-	TRBJ1-1	few	13	TGCGCCAGCAGCTCCCCCCGTTACGGTGAAGCTTTCTTT	CASSSPRYGEAFF
TRBV7-2	-	TRBJ2-7	-	14	TGTGCCAGCAGCCTCCGGACGGAGCTGGACGAGCAGTACTTC	CASSLRTELDEQYF
TRBV5-1	-	TRBJ2-2	few	14	TGCGCCAGCAGCCCCTACGTTAACACCGGGGAGCTGTTTTTT	CASSPYVNTGELFF
TRBV10-2	-	TRBJ2-7	-	14	TGCGCCAGCAGTGAGGGGGCGTTTGCCTACGAGCAGTACTTC	CASSEGAFAYEQYF
TRBV28	-	TRBJ2-3	-	15	TGTGCCAGCAGTGATAGGAGCGCGGGCACAGATACGCAGTATTTT	CASSDRSAGTDTQYF
TRBV4-2	TRBD2	TRBJ2-3	-	16	TGTGCCAGCAGCCAAGTAAGGACTAGCGGCCCCTATACGCAGTATTTT	CASSQVRTSGPYTQYF
TRBV6-5	-	TRBJ1-4	few	15	TGTGCCAGCAGTTACTCGGCAGCGTGGGGAGAAAAACTGTTTTTT	CASSYSAAWGEKLFF
TRBV6-5	-	TRBJ1-2	once	15	TGTGCCAGCAGTCGGCCGGGGGCAGATGGCTATGGCTACACCTTC	CASSRPGADGYGYTF
TRBV19	-	TRBJ1-1	few	15	TGTGCCAGTCAACCCCTAGGGGCTGAGAACACTGAAGCTTTCTTT	CASQPLGAENTEAFF
TRBV6-6	-	TRBJ1-5	-	14	TGTGCCAGCAGTTTCCCTGGAGTTAATCAGCCCCAGCATTTT	CASSFPGVNQPQHF
TRBV7-9	TRBD1	TRBJ1-1	-	13	TGTGCCAGCAGCTACAGGGGGGACACTGAAGCTTTCTTT	CASSYRGDTEAFF
TRBV6-5	-	TRBJ1-2	once	13	TGTGCCAGCAGTTACTCCGCCGGGGATGGCTACACCTTC	CASSYSAGDGYTF
TRBV9	-	TRBJ2-6	-	15	TGTGCCAGCAGCGTAGCAGGGTCAGGGGCCAACGTCCTGACTTTC	CASSVAGSGANVLTF
TRBV7-9	-	TRBJ2-6	-	19	TGTGCCAGCAGCTTAGCCAGGGGGGGGGCCGGATCTGGGGCCAACGTCCTGACTTTC	CASSLARGGAGSGANVLTF
TRBV5-5	-	TRBJ2-3	-	15	TGTGCCAGCAGCTTGGAGGCCTACAGCACAGATACGCAGTATTTT	CASSLEAYSTDTQYF
TRBV5-5	-	TRBJ2-7	-	15	TGTGCCAGCAGCCCACAGGAGGAAGGGGCCTACGAGCAGTACTTC	CASSPQEEGAYEQYF
TRBV27	-	TRBJ2-7	once	17	TGTGCCAGCAGTTTATCGGTAGGGGGGCCGCCGTTCTACGAGCAGTACTTC	CASSLSVGGPPFYEQYF
TRBV2	-	TRBJ2-1	-	14	TGTGCCAGCAGTTTTCGCGGGCTTTACAATGAGCAGTTCTTC	CASSFRGLYNEQFF
TRBV2	-	TRBJ2-2	-	14	TGTGCCAGCAGCAGGGGGGGAAGCCCCGGGGAGCTGTTTTTT	CASSRGGSPGELFF
TRBV6-1	-	TRBJ2-7	-	12	TGTGCCAGCAGTGGCAGGGGCCACGAGCAGTACTTC	CASSGRGHEQYF
TRBV29-1	-	TRBJ2-4	-	13	TGCAGCGTTCTTAGGATCAACCAAAACATTCAGTACTTC	CSVLRINQNIQYF
TRBV11-2	-	TRBJ2-6	once	15	TGTGCCAGCCGTCGGTGGGGCTCTGGGGCCAACGTCCTGACTTTC	CASRRWGSGANVLTF
TRBV9	TRBD2	TRBJ2-1	-	15	TGTGCCAGCAGCGTAGGCACTAGCGGGGTGGGCTGGCAGTTCTTC	CASSVGTSGVGWQFF
TRBV9	-	TRBJ1-1	-	15	TGTGCCAGCAGCGTTGGAGGGAGGGGGGGCGCTGAAGCTTTCTTT	CASSVGGRGGAEAFF
TRBV7-7	-	TRBJ1-1	-	14	TGTGCCAGCAGCTCCCTCCACCGAGGGGGGCAAGCTTTCTTT	CASSSLHRGGQAFF
TRBV2	-	TRBJ2-1	-	12	TGTGCCAGCAGGGACGCTGGGAATGAGCAGTTCTTC	CASRDAGNEQFF
TRBV7-9	-	TRBJ1-2	-	13	TGTGCCAGCAGCTTAAGTCAGGGCAGTGGCTACACCTTC	CASSLSQGSGYTF
TRBV6-6	TRBD1	TRBJ1-2	-	16	TGTGCCAGCAGTACCCCTGACAGGGTGGGTAACTATGGCTACACCTTC	CASSTPDRVGNYGYTF
TRBV12-5	-	TRBJ2-1	-	12	TGTGCTAGTGGTTCCCCCAGTGGAGAGCAGTTCTTC	CASGSPSGEQFF
TRBV5-6	TRBD1	TRBJ1-6	-	18	TGTGCCAGCAGCGGTCGACAGGGTGCTGTCTCCTATAATTCACCCCTCCACTTT	CASSGRQGAVSYNSPLHF
TRBV2	-	TRBJ2-3	-	15	TGTGCCAGCAACGAAAGAAGCCACAACACAGATACGCAGTATTTT	CASNERSHNTDTQYF
TRBV6-4	-	TRBJ1-5	-	14	TGTGCCAGCAGTGGCCTTGCCAGCAATCAGCCCCAGCATTTT	CASSGLASNQPQHF
TRBV7-6	-	TRBJ2-1	-	17	TGTGCCAGCAGCTATCCCTACCGGGGGTTCCCCTACAATGAGCAGTTCTTC	CASSYPYRGFPYNEQFF
TRBV6-6	-	TRBJ2-7	-	15	TGTGCCAGCAGTTACGTGACGGGTTCTCCCTACGAGCAGTACTTC	CASSYVTGSPYEQYF
TRBV5-1	TRBD1	TRBJ2-7	-	16	TGCGCCAGCAGCTTGACCAGACAGGGCACGGCCTACGAGCAGTACTTC	CASSLTRQGTAYEQYF